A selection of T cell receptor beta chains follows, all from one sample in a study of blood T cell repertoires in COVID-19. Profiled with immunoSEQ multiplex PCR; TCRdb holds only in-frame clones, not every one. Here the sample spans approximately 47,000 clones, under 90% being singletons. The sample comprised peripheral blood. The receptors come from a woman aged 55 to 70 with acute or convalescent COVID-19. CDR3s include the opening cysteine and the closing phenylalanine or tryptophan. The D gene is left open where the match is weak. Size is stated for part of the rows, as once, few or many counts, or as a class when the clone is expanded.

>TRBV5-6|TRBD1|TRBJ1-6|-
CASSFATGDNSPLHF
TGTGCCAGCAGCTTTGCGACAGGGGATAATTCACCCCTCCACTTT
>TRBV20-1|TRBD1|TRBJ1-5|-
CSASYGTGGAGQPQHF
TGCAGTGCTAGTTACGGGACAGGGGGCGCGGGTCAGCCCCAGCATTTT
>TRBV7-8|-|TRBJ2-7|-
CASSPISMGTKTYEQYF
TGTGCCAGCAGCCCCATATCCATGGGCACAAAGACCTACGAGCAGTACTTC
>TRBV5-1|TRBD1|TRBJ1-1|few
CASSLEGQGHTEAFF
TGCGCCAGCAGCTTGGAGGGACAGGGTCACACTGAAGCTTTCTTT
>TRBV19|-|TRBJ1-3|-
CASSGGGSPGNTIYF
TGTGCCAGCTCGGGAGGGGGATCTCCTGGAAACACCATATATTTT
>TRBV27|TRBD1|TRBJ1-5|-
CASSMAGGSQPQHF
TGTGCCAGCAGTATGGCAGGGGGGAGTCAGCCCCAGCATTTT
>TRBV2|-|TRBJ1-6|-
CASSSDSSYNSPLHF
TGTGCCAGCAGCTCCGATAGCTCCTATAATTCACCCCTCCACTTT
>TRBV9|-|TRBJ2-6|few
CASSVGASRGGNVLTF
TGTGCCAGCAGCGTAGGAGCCTCCAGGGGCGGAAACGTCCTGACTTTC
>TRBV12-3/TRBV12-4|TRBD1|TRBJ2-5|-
CASSIGGRETQYF
TGTGCCAGCAGTATAGGGGGCCGAGAGACCCAGTACTTC
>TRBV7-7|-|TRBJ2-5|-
CASSLSTAGWGETQYF
TGTGCCAGCAGCTTGAGTACCGCAGGGTGGGGAGAGACCCAGTACTTC
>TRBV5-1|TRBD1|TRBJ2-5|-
CASSWGTDQETQYF
TGCGCCAGCAGCTGGGGGACAGACCAAGAGACCCAGTACTTC
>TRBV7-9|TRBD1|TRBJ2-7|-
CASSLLRTGVYEQYF
TGTGCCAGCAGCTTACTTAGGACAGGGGTCTACGAGCAGTACTTC
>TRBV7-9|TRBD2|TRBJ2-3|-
CASSFRLAADTQYF
TGTGCCAGCAGCTTCCGACTAGCAGCAGATACGCAGTATTTT
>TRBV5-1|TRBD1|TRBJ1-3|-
CASMDRVGGNTIYF
TGCGCCAGCATGGACAGGGTGGGTGGAAACACCATATATTTT
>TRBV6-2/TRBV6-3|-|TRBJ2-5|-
CASSYSRSNSVIKTQYF
TGTGCCAGCAGTTACTCGAGATCGAACAGTGTGATAAAGACCCAGTACTTC
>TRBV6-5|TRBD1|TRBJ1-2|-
CASNRQGANYGYTF
TGTGCCAGCAATAGACAGGGGGCTAACTATGGCTACACCTTC
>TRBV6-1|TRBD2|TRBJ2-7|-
CASSDERGGFSYEQYF
TGTGCCAGCAGTGATGAGCGGGGGGGCTTTTCCTACGAGCAGTACTTC
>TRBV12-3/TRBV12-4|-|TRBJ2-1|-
CASSPGLNNEQFF
TGTGCCAGCAGTCCTGGGCTAAACAATGAGCAGTTCTTC
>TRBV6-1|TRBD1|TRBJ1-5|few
CASSEIRGGNQPQHF
TGTGCCAGCAGTGAAATCAGGGGGGGCAATCAGCCCCAGCATTTT
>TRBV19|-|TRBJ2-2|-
CASKEGDDTGELFF
TGTGCCAGTAAGGAGGGCGACGACACCGGGGAGCTGTTTTTT
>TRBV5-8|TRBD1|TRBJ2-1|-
CASSRRDSSYNEQFF
TGTGCCAGCAGCCGCCGGGACAGCTCCTACAATGAGCAGTTCTTC
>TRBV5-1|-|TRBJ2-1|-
CASSLDRVTSYNEQFF
TGCGCCAGCAGCTTGGACAGGGTCACCTCCTACAATGAGCAGTTCTTC
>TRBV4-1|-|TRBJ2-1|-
CASSQDARELYNEQFF
TGCGCCAGCAGCCAAGATGCCCGGGAGTTGTACAATGAGCAGTTCTTC
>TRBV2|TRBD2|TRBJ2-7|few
CASSRQTSGVSEQYF
TGTGCCAGCAGTCGCCAGACTAGCGGCGTCAGCGAGCAGTACTTC
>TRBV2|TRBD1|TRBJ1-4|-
CASRYRGQNEKLFF
TGTGCCAGCAGATACAGGGGGCAAAATGAAAAACTGTTTTTT
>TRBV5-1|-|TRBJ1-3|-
CASSLEVQGVGNTIYF
TGCGCCAGCAGCTTGGAAGTGCAGGGTGTAGGAAACACCATATATTTT
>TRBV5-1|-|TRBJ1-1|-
CASSFFTGNTEAFF
TGCGCCAGCAGCTTCTTCACAGGGAACACTGAAGCTTTCTTT
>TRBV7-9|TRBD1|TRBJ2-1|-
CASSPDRGLNNEQFF
TGTGCCAGCAGCCCGGACAGGGGGCTCAACAATGAGCAGTTCTTC
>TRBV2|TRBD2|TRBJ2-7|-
CASRMLAASSYEQYF
TGTGCCAGCAGGATGCTAGCGGCGAGCTCCTACGAGCAGTACTTC
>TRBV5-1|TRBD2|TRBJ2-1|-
CASSRGSGASVNEQFF
TGCGCCAGCAGCCGGGGAAGCGGGGCTTCTGTCAATGAGCAGTTCTTC
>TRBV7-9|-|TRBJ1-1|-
CASSFDSGESAFF
TGTGCCAGCAGCTTTGATTCGGGTGAGTCGGCTTTCTTT
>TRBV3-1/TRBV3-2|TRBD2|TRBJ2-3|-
CASSQRGTGGPTDTQYF
TGTGCCAGCAGCCAAAGGGGGACGGGGGGGCCGACAGATACGCAGTATTTT
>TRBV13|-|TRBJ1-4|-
CASSTGRHEKLFF
TGTGCCAGCAGCACAGGACGGCACGAAAAACTGTTTTTT
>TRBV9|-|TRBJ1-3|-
CASRSSGGNTIYF
TGTGCCAGCAGGTCGTCGGGGGGAAACACCATATATTTT
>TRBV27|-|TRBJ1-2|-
CASSAHPPRTDIDYGYTF
TGTGCCAGCAGTGCTCACCCGCCGAGGACAGACATCGACTATGGCTACACCTTC
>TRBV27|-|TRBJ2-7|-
CASSQDRRRSSEQYF
TGTGCCAGCAGTCAGGATCGGCGGAGGAGTTCCGAGCAGTACTTC
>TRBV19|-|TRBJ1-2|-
CASSIAQDRVYGYTF
TGTGCCAGTAGTATAGCCCAGGACAGAGTCTATGGCTACACCTTC
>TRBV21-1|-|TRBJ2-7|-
CASTLDEGSYEQYF
TGTGCCAGCACCCTAGACGAGGGCTCATACGAGCAGTACTTC
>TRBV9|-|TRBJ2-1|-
CASSVDGDEQFF
TGTGCCAGCAGCGTAGACGGAGATGAGCAGTTCTTC
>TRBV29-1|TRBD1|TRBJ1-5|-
CSVVPGGNQPQHF
TGCAGCGTTGTGCCAGGGGGGAATCAGCCCCAGCATTTT